The following is a T cell receptor (beta chain) sequence with its context. The data were obtained in a study of shared clonotypes between healthy human individuals. CDR1 and CDR2 from the germline V gene are MDHEN and SYDVKM. After removal of 8 bases from V and 5 bases from J, the junction contained 10 bases not matched to a gene. This CDR3 contains 15 residues. This table comes from immunoSEQ multiplex PCR, and its TCRdb copy is limited to in-frame clones, with some not included. The sample has 1,100,000 or so clones; around 78% are singletons. The genes are TRBV28 and TRBJ1-5, with 9 bases identical to TRBD1. The source material was memory CD4+ T cells from PBMCs. Documented subset: CD45RA-negative fraction. The TCR originated in a man aged 18 to 29 in good health. Some clones in this sample may be carry-over from other donors' samples. CDR3 in amino acids: CASGPGQGGYQPQHF. CDR3 nucleotide sequence: TGTGCCAGCGGACCGGGACAGGGAGGTTATCAGCCCCAGCATTTT.